The 2 T cell receptor beta chains below were found in one sample sequenced in a study of human thymus T cells. TCRdb keeps only in-frame clones here, not all; method: immunoSEQ multiplex PCR. The table has about 50,000 clones, 85% to 95% seen once. The sequencing sample was made of blood. These receptors originate from a girl under three years old with a congenital heart defect but otherwise immunologically healthy.

V usage is TRBV7-9 and J usage is TRBJ1-5; D uncertain. CDR3 length: 13 amino acids. The germline CDR1 and CDR2 sequences are SEHNR and FQNEAQ (reference sequence). Deletions cut 3 bases from V and 6 bases from J, with 9 bases between. The CDR3 here is CASSLGLGQPQHF. The CDR3 DNA is TGTGCCAGCAGCTTGGGGTTAGGTCAGCCCCAGCATTTT.

The chain is built from TRBV2 and TRBJ2-7; D may be TRBD2 (5 bases). Germline V gene data show CDR1 as SNHLY and CDR2 as FYNNEI. The CDR3 has 12 residues. V was trimmed by 7 bases and J by 3 bases, leaving 10 bases between them. The CDR3 nucleotides read TGTGCCAGCAAAGAGGGCCACTACGAGCAGTACTTC. Translated, it gives CASKEGHYEQYF.